This is a list of T cell receptor beta chains from one sample in a study of PD-1 blockade in classical Hodgkin lymphoma. The protocol was immunoSEQ multiplex PCR, while the TCRdb copy is restricted to in-frame clones and leaves out a portion. The sample lists approximately 61,000 clones; around nine tenths were seen once. Sequences were derived from peripheral blood mononuclear cells (PBMCs), sampled before the fourth cycle of nivolumab. These receptors were taken from a human donor with classical Hodgkin lymphoma. Each CDR3 is given with its conserved first and last residue. The order of the fields is V gene, J gene, CDR3 protein.

TRBV5-1	TRBJ1-1	CASSGGQLRFTEAFF
TRBV5-3	TRBJ2-7	CATSDRNYEQYF
TRBV27	TRBJ1-2	CASMGDRHGYTF
TRBV7-9	TRBJ1-2	CASSLVGDSGYTF
TRBV7-8	TRBJ2-3	CASSPLRGASGPTQYF
TRBV5-1	TRBJ1-2	CASSLFGEGYGYTF
TRBV30	TRBJ2-1	CAWSNRAEQFF
TRBV2	TRBJ2-3	CASSGVITDTQYF
TRBV5-1	TRBJ1-1	CASSLVGGVDTEAFF
TRBV5-5	TRBJ1-5	CASSLGQGSNQPQHF
TRBV4-1	TRBJ2-2	CASSQVELAGGPGTGELFF
TRBV10-3	TRBJ1-2	CAVASESNYGYTF
TRBV4-1	TRBJ1-2	CASSPQGRGGVRYGYTF
TRBV5-1	TRBJ2-3	CASNGAVSTDTQYF
TRBV7-8	TRBJ1-2	CASSLWGQGKAYGYTF
TRBV28	TRBJ2-3	CASSTRGGGASDTQYF
TRBV29-1	TRBJ1-2	CSVRVPGGYGYTF
TRBV5-1	TRBJ2-7	CASSFDGVTYEQYF
TRBV4-1	TRBJ2-3	CASSRGDSSTDTQYF
TRBV5-1	TRBJ1-4	CASSSQGAANEKLFF
TRBV27	TRBJ2-7	CASSEGRPYEQYF
TRBV4-1	TRBJ2-1	CASSQNALQFF
TRBV19	TRBJ1-1	CAVGRAFF
TRBV5-6	TRBJ1-1	CASSLERVGGHTEAFF
TRBV28	TRBJ2-4	CASSFRSQGGNIQYF
TRBV21-1	TRBJ2-3	CASSKGSTGRGTDTQYF
TRBV6-5	TRBJ1-1	CASSSPGAPNTEAFF
TRBV28	TRBJ1-6	CASSPSGLPRSYNSPLHF
TRBV27	TRBJ1-1	CASSLSMNTEAFF
TRBV5-6	TRBJ2-6	CASSLRATGANVLTF
TRBV9	TRBJ2-6	CASSVVRGPDSGANVLTF
TRBV5-1	TRBJ2-3	CASSPGQGTDTQYF
TRBV30	TRBJ2-2	CAWSREDTGELFF
TRBV5-5	TRBJ1-2	CASSLVAAGYTF
TRBV28	TRBJ1-3	CASRDRISSGNTIYF
TRBV2	TRBJ1-1	CASSDPKGANTEAFF
TRBV7-6	TRBJ2-2	CASSPRAAGGTGELFF
TRBV6-1	TRBJ1-5	CASSEAWEGRRPQHF
TRBV28	TRBJ2-5	CASSFPSGGAGGETQYF
TRBV11-2	TRBJ1-4	CASSLDRAEKLFF
TRBV5-4	TRBJ2-7	CASSFLPGQTYEQYF
TRBV5-1	TRBJ1-5	CASSFSSNQPQHF
TRBV7-9	TRBJ2-2	CASSSSGQNKHTGELFF
TRBV4-1	TRBJ1-1	CASSQALRGVVNTEAFF
TRBV21-1	TRBJ2-2	CASTGRGARANTGELFF
TRBV29-1	TRBJ1-1	CSVAHVGNTEAFF
TRBV28	TRBJ2-1	CASTFSGGGFYNEQFF
TRBV5-1	TRBJ2-5	CASSPGQGAETQYF
TRBV5-1	TRBJ2-2	CASSLDLAGTGELFF
TRBV4-1	TRBJ1-4	CASSGAATNEKLFF
TRBV9	TRBJ2-3	CASSGSVGATDTQYF
TRBV5-1	TRBJ2-1	CASSLGNYNEQFF
TRBV30	TRBJ2-2	CAWKEQDRAASRELFF
TRBV6-6	TRBJ1-4	CASRPYREKLFF
TRBV5-1	TRBJ1-4	CASSLITGKGEKLFF